The clone carrying this TCR beta chain was recorded a few times. The antigen remains undetermined. One end of the junction does not line up with germline, which may come from a read error. These data come from a study of blood T cells in healthy people across ages. Findings of the study overall: TCR beta diversity per million T cells fell roughly linearly with age. TCR beta diversity correlated strongly with naive T cell percentage.

The second PCR ran roughly 7 to 12 cycles with a sample-barcoded 5' primer and J-beta primers. Samples each returned at least 3 million CDR3-containing paired-end reads. One entry per CDR3 protein results from TCRdb running MiXCR on the 5' RACE reads. The table lists around 1.7 million distinct CDR3 sequences, about 28% of them singletons, with 7.7% in the top ten. Germline loops: CDR1 SGDLS, CDR2 YYNGEE. This CDR3 spans 17 amino acids. Material: blood. This clonotype was obtained from a woman aged 30 to 39 in good health. This chain uses TRBV9 with TRBJ2-6, with D perhaps matching TRBD1 or TRBD2 (6 bases each). CDR3 DNA: TGTGCCAGCAGCTCCCTGGGATGGGGGGCTCGGGCCAACGTCCGGACTTTC. As protein: CASSSLGWGARANVRTF.